These 32 T cell receptor beta chains were sequenced from one sample in a study of blood T cell repertoires in COVID-19. Method: immunoSEQ multiplex PCR; TCRdb's copy keeps in-frame clones and lacks some. The sample lists some 160,000 clones, about 86% seen once, with under 4.5% in the top ten. Sequenced material: peripheral blood. These receptors all come from a woman in her sixties or seventies with acute or convalescent COVID-19.

Here the CDR3 reads CASRQGPDTGELFF. In nucleotides, the CDR3 is TGCGCCAGCAGACAGGGACCCGACACCGGGGAGCTGTTTTTT. The chain employs TRBV10-2 and TRBJ2-2; TRBD1 might be the D (6 bases). V was cut by 6 bases and J by 3 bases, with 11 bases left in between. Germline V gene data show CDR1 as WSHSY and CDR2 as SAAADI. The length of the CDR3 is 14 residues.

The chain has TRBV9 and TRBJ2-2; 10 bases agree with TRBD2. Germline CDR1 is SGDLS and CDR2 is YYNGEE. With 7 bases clipped from V and 6 bases from J, the junction kept 6 bases outside the gene matches. The CDR3 runs to 14 residues. The CDR3 coding sequence is TGTGCCAGCGGACTAGCGGCGCCGCCCGGGGAGCTGTTTTTT. The encoded protein is CASGLAAPPGELFF.

The V and J genes are TRBV11-2 and TRBJ2-5; D uncertain. This CDR3 is built from 14 residues. Trimming shortened V by 3 bases and J by 2 bases, and 10 bases separated the two germline ends. CDR1 is SGHAT and CDR2 is FQNNGV in the germline V gene. In DNA form, the CDR3 reads TGTGCCAGCAGCTTTATTGACGGGCAAGAGACCCAGTACTTC. It translates to CASSFIDGQETQYF.

The chain is built from TRBV11-3 and TRBJ1-4, with 7 bases identical to TRBD1. This CDR3 is 16 amino acids long. The germline gives CDR1 SGHNT, CDR2 YENEEA. With V trimmed by 0 bases and J by 5 bases, 6 bases remained unmatched. CDR3: CASSLEGTDYNEKLFF. CDR3 coding DNA: TGTGCCAGCAGCTTAGAGGGGACAGATTACAATGAAAAACTGTTTTTT.

In DNA form, the CDR3 reads TGTGCCAGCAGCTCACTAGCGGGGGGGAACGTAGAGACCCAGTACTTC. Translation: CASSSLAGGNVETQYF. This chain uses TRBV13 with TRBJ2-5, with 13 nucleotides matching TRBD2. The CDR3 extends over 16 amino acids. CDR1 is PRHDT and CDR2 is FYEKMQ in the germline V gene (reference sequence). J gave up 4 bases and V 4 bases, and 6 bases lay outside the gene matches.

The rearrangement uses TRBV3-1 (or the pseudogene TRBV3-2) and TRBJ2-1; D perhaps matches TRBD2 (6 bases). Trimming left V 4 bases short and J 8 bases short, with 18 bases between. Germline V gene lookup returns CDR1 LGHDT and CDR2 YNNKEL (reference sequence). This CDR3 region has 15 residues. The CDR3 DNA is TGTGCCAGCAGCCCCGCGGGGCCTAGTATCCATGAGCAGTTCTTC. Its protein product is CASSPAGPSIHEQFF.

The chain joins TRBV7-9 to TRBJ2-1; 7 nucleotides agree with TRBD2. The germline V gene has CDR1 SEHNR and CDR2 FQNEAQ (reference sequence). The CDR3 is 14 amino acids. V trimming: 5 bases; J trimming: 3 bases; junction bases outside the gene matches: 4. CDR3 sequence: CASSDRTSYNEQFF. DNA for the CDR3: TGTGCCAGCAGCGACCGGACTAGCTACAATGAGCAGTTCTTC.

V is TRBV18 and J is TRBJ2-1, with TRBD2 matching 11 bases. Unmatched junction bases numbered 4, after V lost 4 bases and J lost 5 bases. Germline lookup yields CDR1 KGHSH and CDR2 LQKENI. The CDR3 is 15 residues long. The CDR3 DNA reads TGTGCCAGCTCACTAGCGGGAGGGGCCAACAATGAGCAGTTCTTC. It encodes CASSLAGGANNEQFF.

This sequence joins TRBV4-1 and TRBJ2-1, with TRBD2 identical over 12 bases. The junction had 8 bases not matched to a gene; V was cut back by 3 bases and J by 8 bases. This CDR3 has 16 amino acids. Germline CDR1 reads MGHRA; CDR2 reads YSYEKL. CDR3 DNA: TGCGCCAGCAGCCAGGGCAGACTAGCGGGGGTGTATGAGCAGTTCTTC. Translation gives CASSQGRLAGVYEQFF.

The chain is built from TRBV9 and TRBJ1-2; no definite D call. This CDR3 region has 12 residues. Germline lookup yields CDR1 SGDLS and CDR2 YYNGEE. The V gene lost 6 bases and the J gene lost 1 base, with 7 bases spanning the gap. CDR3 sequence reads: CASTGFNYGYTF. CDR3 coding DNA: TGTGCCAGCACGGGTTTTAACTATGGCTACACCTTC.

This clone was picked up one time. The V gene is TRBV28, the J gene TRBJ1-1; TRBD1 is a possible D gene (5 bases). Germline values: CDR1 MDHEN, CDR2 SYDVKM. Trimming shortened V by 6 bases and J by 0 bases, and 14 bases separated the two germline ends. The CDR3 has 15 residues. This CDR3 reads CASSRLGGLNTEAFF. Here the CDR3 DNA reads TGTGCCAGCAGCCGCTTGGGGGGACTGAACACTGAAGCTTTCTTT.

This chain uses TRBV14 with TRBJ1-1; possibly TRBD1 for D (5 bases). The CDR3 consists of 13 residues. Germline V gene sequence: CDR1 SGHDN, CDR2 FVKESK. V shed 5 bases and J shed 1 base, with 8 bases lying between them. Here the CDR3 reads CASSTDRNTEAFF. In DNA form, the CDR3 reads TGTGCCAGCAGCACTGACAGGAACACTGAAGCTTTCTTT.

The rearrangement joins TRBV10-1 to TRBJ1-5; no definite D call. The CDR3 has 13 amino acids. Trimming cost V 0 bases and J 7 bases, with 7 bases left between them. Germline-derived CDR1 and CDR2 are WNHNN and SYGVQD (reference sequence). The CDR3 DNA reads TGCGCCAGCAGTGAGTCGGAGTGGCAGCCCCAGCATTTT. It is translated as CASSESEWQPQHF.

DNA of the CDR3: TGTGCCAGTAGAGACTACAGGGTACGGGGTGAAAAACTGTTTTTT. This translates into CASRDYRVRGEKLFF. The rearrangement uses TRBV19 and TRBJ1-4; perhaps TRBD1 as D (6 bases). Germline V lookup: CDR1 LNHDA, CDR2 SQIVND (reference sequence). The CDR3 covers 15 residues. V gave up 6 bases and J gave up 7 bases, with 18 bases separating them.

The chain combines TRBV14 with TRBJ2-1; D might be TRBD2 (5 bases). The V gene's germline CDR1 is SGHDN and CDR2 FVKESK. This CDR3 is 14 amino acids long. Trimming stripped 0 bases from V and 7 bases from J, with 10 bases between. Here the CDR3 reads CASSQEGTRNEQFF. The CDR3 nucleotides are TGTGCCAGCAGCCAAGAAGGTACTAGAAATGAGCAGTTCTTC.

The chain links TRBV5-1 to TRBJ2-7; D is perhaps TRBD2 (5 bases). CDR1 is SGHRS, CDR2 YFSETQ, per germline. This CDR3 contains 14 residues. Trimming took off 0 bases at V and 2 bases at J, with 9 bases between the two ends. CDR3 residues: CASSLGQEAYEQYF. CDR3 sequence (DNA): TGCGCCAGCAGCTTGGGCCAGGAGGCCTACGAGCAGTACTTC.

CDR3 nucleotide sequence: TGTGCCAGCAGCCCCATGGGGGCCTCATATGATGGCTACACCTTC. Its translation is CASSPMGASYDGYTF. This sequence joins TRBV11-2 and TRBJ1-2; a possible D gene is TRBD1 (6 bases). The CDR3 runs 15 residues. Trimming shortened V by 5 bases and J by 6 bases, and 19 bases separated the two germline ends. The germline V gene has CDR1 SGHAT and CDR2 FQNNGV.

V usage is TRBV5-1 and J usage is TRBJ1-2; possibly TRBD1 for D (5 bases). The CDR3 has 15 amino acids. V lost 5 bases and J lost 2, with 16 bases in between. CDR1 and CDR2 from the germline V gene are SGHRS and YFSETQ. CDR3: CASRNGPGQNYGYTF. In DNA form, the CDR3 reads TGCGCCAGCAGGAATGGTCCTGGACAAAACTATGGCTACACCTTC.

CDR3: CASSKTSVLAKNIQYF. The CDR3 DNA reads TGTGCCAGCAGCAAGACTAGCGTCCTAGCCAAAAACATTCAGTACTTC. The genes are TRBV3-1 (or the pseudogene TRBV3-2) and TRBJ2-4, with TRBD2 matching over 8 bases. V gave up 5 bases and J gave up 0 bases; unmatched junction bases: 6. This CDR3 is built from 16 residues. Germline-derived CDR1 and CDR2 are LGHDT and YNNKEL (reference sequence).

The rearrangement uses TRBV7-9 and TRBJ2-7, with TRBD2 identical over 8 bases. CDR3 length: 14 residues. Germline V gene data show CDR1 as SEHNR and CDR2 as FQNEAQ (reference sequence). V dropped 0 bases and J dropped 3; count of bases not matched to a gene: 1. The CDR3 nucleotides are TGTGCCAGCAGCTTAGCCGGGACTAGCTACGAGCAGTACTTC. It encodes CASSLAGTSYEQYF.

The J gene is TRBJ2-1, the V gene TRBV4-3; D gene ambiguous. The CDR3 is 14 amino acids. Trimming removed 0 bases from V and 3 bases from J, with 6 bases in between. Germline CDR1 reads LGHNA; CDR2 reads YSLEER. CDR3 sequence: CASSQDLFYNEQFF. CDR3 nucleotides: TGCGCCAGCAGCCAAGATCTTTTCTACAATGAGCAGTTCTTC.

This chain uses TRBV12-3 or TRBV12-4 with TRBJ2-7, with D possibly matching TRBD1 (5 bases). This CDR3 spans 13 amino acids. V was clipped by 3 bases and J by 4 bases, with 10 bases between them. Here the CDR3 reads CASSLDIEYEQYF. CDR3 nucleotide sequence: TGTGCCAGCAGTTTGGACATAGAGTACGAGCAGTACTTC.

This clone was counted once. V gene TRBV7-2 combines with J gene TRBJ2-3; D gene uncertain. V lost 4 bases and J 0 bases, leaving 5 bases between the germline ends. The CDR3 covers 13 residues. CDR1 is SGHTA and CDR2 is FQGNSA in the germline V gene. CDR3 in amino acids: CASSSQSTDTQYF. CDR3 coding DNA: TGTGCCAGCAGCTCACAAAGCACAGATACGCAGTATTTT.

V gene TRBV2 combines with J gene TRBJ1-2, with unresolved D. The CDR3 extends over 14 amino acids. Germline V gene lookup returns CDR1 SNHLY and CDR2 FYNNEI. Trimming took 11 bases from V and 4 from J, leaving 20 bases between them. The CDR3 region has the DNA TGTGCCGGATGCATTGACATGGCCATCTATGGCTACACCTTC. This gives the protein CAGCIDMAIYGYTF.

The sample holds one count of this clone. This chain uses TRBV19 with TRBJ1-5, with D perhaps matching TRBD1 (6 bases). Germline CDR1 LNHDA, CDR2 SQIVND (reference sequence). V lost 4 bases and J lost 2, with 18 bases in between. This CDR3 has 17 residues. The CDR3 is CASSTTTGHTGNQPQHF. Here the CDR3 DNA reads TGTGCCAGTAGTACGACGACAGGCCATACGGGCAATCAGCCCCAGCATTTT.

The V call is TRBV27, the J call TRBJ1-2, with a possible D match to TRBD1 (6 bases). V gave up 3 bases and J gave up 3 bases, with 11 bases separating them. This CDR3 is built from 14 residues. CDR1 is MNHEY, CDR2 SMNVEV, per germline (reference sequence). Written as DNA, the CDR3 is TGTGCCAGCAGTTTTGGGGGCTCGGACTATGGCTACACCTTC. Protein: CASSFGGSDYGYTF.

The chain carries TRBV19 and TRBJ1-1; 7 nucleotides align to TRBD1. J gave up 1 base and V 6 bases, and 5 bases lay outside the gene matches. The CDR3 has 14 amino acids. Germline V gives CDR1 LNHDA, CDR2 SQIVND (reference sequence). Written as DNA, the CDR3 is TGTGCCAGTAGCGGACAGGTTGGGAACACTGAAGCTTTCTTT. Residues: CASSGQVGNTEAFF.

The DNA for the CDR3 is TGTGCCAGCAGCCTGGGGGGCTTTTCCTACAATGAGCAGTTCTTC. Translating gives CASSLGGFSYNEQFF. The chain recombines TRBV5-5 with TRBJ2-1; D is tentatively TRBD1 or TRBD2 (6 bases each). CDR1 is SGHKS and CDR2 is YYEKEE in the germline V gene (reference sequence). Trimming removed 4 bases from V and 1 base from J, with 12 bases in between. The CDR3 loop spans 15 amino acids.

CDR3 in DNA: TGTGCCAGCAGCCACCGGTCCAATCAGCCCCAGCATTTT. As protein: CASSHRSNQPQHF. J is TRBJ1-5 and V is TRBV27; the D is unclear. Trimming left V 6 bases short and J 3 bases short, with 9 bases between. This CDR3 has 13 amino acids. The germline CDR1 and CDR2 sequences are MNHEY and SMNVEV (reference sequence).

A single count supports this clone. The chain combines TRBV4-3 with TRBJ2-2, with TRBD1 matching over 7 bases. Germline V CDR1 and CDR2: LGHNA, YSLEER. V was pared by 0 bases and J by 6 bases, with 1 base of the junction left unmatched. The CDR3 length is 14 residues. CDR3 sequence reads: CASSQETGPGELFF. The CDR3 DNA is TGCGCCAGCAGCCAAGAGACAGGGCCCGGGGAGCTGTTTTTT.

The CDR3 DNA reads TGCGCCAGCAGCGACAGGGGCCTACCCCAAGAGACCCAGTACTTC. Its protein is CASSDRGLPQETQYF. The V gene is TRBV5-1, the J gene TRBJ2-5, with 8 nucleotides matching TRBD1. Germline V gene sequence: CDR1 SGHRS, CDR2 YFSETQ. This CDR3 spans 15 amino acids. The V segment lost 4 bases and the J segment 1 base; nucleotides outside the gene matches: 6.

This chain links TRBV7-8 with TRBJ1-1, with a possible D match to TRBD1 (6 bases). The CDR3 spans 13 residues. V gave up 1 base and J gave up 11 bases, with 14 bases separating them. CDR1 SGHVS and CDR2 FQNEAQ come from the germline V gene. Here the CDR3 reads CASSLGAGVEAFF. The CDR3 region has the DNA TGTGCCAGCAGCTTAGGTGCAGGGGTAGAGGCTTTCTTT.